This TCR beta chain stems from a study of brain T cells in children with intractable seizures. Regarding the study as a whole: Viral specificity was inferred only from CDR3 similarity; HCMV serostatus was unknown.

As to this clone: The antigen is unknown.

V was clipped by 2 bases and J by 0 bases, with 12 bases between them. The germline gives CDR1 SGHNT, CDR2 YYREEE (reference sequence). CDR3 length: 15 residues. Time point specified: blood from clinic visit 5 months post-surgery; TSC patient then seizure free. The sequenced cases were selected for having the highest brain T cell transcript signatures. At least one anti-epileptic drug was given before surgery. Sequencing was performed with immunoSEQ multiplex PCR; in TCRdb, only in-frame clones are kept and a portion is missing. The sample lists about 340,000 clones; more than 85% were seen once. The starting material was peripheral blood, obtained less than 6 months after surgery. The chain combines TRBV5-4 with TRBJ2-7; TRBD1 might be the D (6 bases). This receptor was identified in a boy younger than two with tuberous sclerosis and intractable seizures. CDR3 sequence reads: CASSLGGHSSYEQYF. In DNA, the CDR3 is TGTGCCAGCAGCTTAGGGGGACATAGCTCCTACGAGCAGTACTTC. Filled out from reference TRBV5-4 and TRBJ2-7, the complete variable domain reads ETGVTQSPTHLIKTRGQQVTLRCSSQSGHNTVSWYQQALGQGPQFIFQYYREEENGRGNFPPRFSGLQFPNYSSELNVNALELDDSALYLCASSLGGHSSYEQYFGPGTRLTVT.